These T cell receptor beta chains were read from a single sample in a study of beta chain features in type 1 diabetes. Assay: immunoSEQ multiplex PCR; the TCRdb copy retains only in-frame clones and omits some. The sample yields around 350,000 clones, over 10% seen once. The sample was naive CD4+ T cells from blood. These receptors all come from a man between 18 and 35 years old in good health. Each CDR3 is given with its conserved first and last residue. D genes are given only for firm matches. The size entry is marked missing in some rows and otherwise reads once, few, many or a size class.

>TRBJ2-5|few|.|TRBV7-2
TGTGCCAGCAGCATTCGGGACTCGGGGTGGGAGACCCAGTACTTC
CASSIRDSGWETQYF
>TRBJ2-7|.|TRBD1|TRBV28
TGTGCCAGCAGACCGGGACAGTCCTACGAGCAGTACTTC
CASRPGQSYEQYF
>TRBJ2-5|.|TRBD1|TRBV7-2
TGTGCCAGCCGGGACAGAGACCAAGAGACCCAGTACTTC
CASRDRDQETQYF
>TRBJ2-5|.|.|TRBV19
TGTGCCAGTAGTGAAAGACAGTACCAAGAGACCCAGTACTTC
CASSERQYQETQYF
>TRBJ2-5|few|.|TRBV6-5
TGTGCCAGCGGTTTGATGCTAGGAGAGACCCAGTACTTC
CASGLMLGETQYF
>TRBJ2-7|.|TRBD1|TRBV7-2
TGTGCCAGCAGCTTCTCCGGGACAGGGGACTACGAGCAGTACTTC
CASSFSGTGDYEQYF
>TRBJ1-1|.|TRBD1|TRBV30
TGTGCCTGGAGTGTAGGACAGGCACTTGAAGCTTTCTTT
CAWSVGQALEAFF
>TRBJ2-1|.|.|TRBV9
TGTGCCAGCAGCGTAATAAGCTCGGGGGTCAATGAGCAGTTCTTC
CASSVISSGVNEQFF
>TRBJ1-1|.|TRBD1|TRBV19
TGTGCCAACTCGACCAGGACAGGGGGTGCTTTCTTT
CANSTRTGGAFF
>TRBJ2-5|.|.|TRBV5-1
TGCGCCAGCAGCTTGGCCGTTGGGGCCGAGACCCAGTACTTC
CASSLAVGAETQYF
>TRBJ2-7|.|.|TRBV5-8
TGTGCCAGCAGCTTGGGGGTAAATCGTAGGAGCTCCTACGAGCAGTACTTC
CASSLGVNRRSSYEQYF
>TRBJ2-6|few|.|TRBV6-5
TGTGCCAGCAGTTTGGGAGGTACTGGGGCCAACGTCCTGACTTTC
CASSLGGTGANVLTF
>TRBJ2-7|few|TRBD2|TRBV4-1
TGCGCCAGCAGCCAAGTTACTAGCGGGAGGGCCCGAAAGTCCGAGCAGTACTTC
CASSQVTSGRARKSEQYF
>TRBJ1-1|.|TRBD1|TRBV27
TGTGCCAGCAGTTGGGGACAGGGCGGGACTGAAGCTTTCTTT
CASSWGQGGTEAFF